This T cell receptor beta chain was recovered during a study of T-cell reconstitution after alpha-beta-depleted transplantation in children. This clonotype was seen a handful of times. During its preparation, the TCRbeta library received unique molecular identifiers. In TCRdb, the PCR reads were re-called with MiXCR into one record per CDR3 protein. The table lists about 200,000 distinct CDR3 sequences, about 14% of them singletons. CDR3 length: 11 residues. Germline assignment: CDR1 DFQATT and CDR2 SNEGSKA (reference sequence). The V and J ends lost 6 bases and 4 bases respectively, with 9 bases between them.

The source is a human donor who donated a stem cell graft to a child with acute lymphoblastic leukemia. V usage is TRBV20-1 and J usage is TRBJ1-2; D perhaps matches TRBD1 (6 bases). The input for sequencing was PBMCs from the stem cell graft donor, taken from the stem cell graft. For the CDR3, the DNA is TGCAGTGCAGAGGGGGTCTATGGCTACACCTTC. Protein sequence: CSAEGVYGYTF.